This T cell receptor (beta chain) was captured by sequencing in a study of graft-versus-host responses after intestinal transplantation. Study-wide context: All recipients were transplanted with multivisceral, liver-intestinal, or isolated intestinal grafts. Study-level points and caveats: Elevated graft-versus-host to host-versus-graft clonal ratios in allografts were recorded for patients with graft-donor T cell macrochimerism.

Comment on this clone: What it binds is unknown.

Intraepithelial and lamina propria lymphocytes were released after the graft tissue was processed. Clones were sequenced by immunoSEQ multiplex PCR, and TCRdb holds only the in-frame ones, with some missing. Altogether 60,000 to 70,000 clones are present, roughly 89% being singletons, with the ten largest covering around 1.8%. The receptor comes from a human patient who received an intestinal transplant, so some T cells may come from the graft donor. The source material was ileum tissue, sampled more than 350 days after transplant.

The DNA of the CDR3 is TGTGCCAGCAGCCAGGGACAGGGATATGAAAAACTGTTTTTT. It encodes CASSQGQGYEKLFF. The rearrangement joins TRBV11-2 to TRBJ1-4, with 9 bases aligning to TRBD1. J lost 6 bases, V lost 5 bases, and 4 bases had no gene match. The length of the CDR3 is 14 residues. Germline-derived CDR1 and CDR2 are SGHAT and FQNNGV.